The clone carrying this TCR beta chain came up many times. The antigen is not known. This sample is drawn from a study of T cell repertoires in cytomegalovirus infection. In the study overall: TCR beta signatures that were public indicated CMV infection and matching HLA type. Findings and limits, study-wide: HLA-C-restricted CMV-specific TCR beta clonotypes were dominant in the ex vivo response.

TCRdb redid the calling of the reads with MiXCR, one entry per CDR3 protein. Among about 680,000 distinct CDR3 sequences listed, around 24% were seen once. Germline V CDR1 and CDR2: MNHEY, SVGAGI. This CDR3 is built from 12 residues. The V end lost 4 bases, the J end lost 4 bases, and 7 bases lay between the germline ends. The chain carries TRBV6-5 and TRBJ1-1; D not certain. The specimen was CD8+ T cells from PBMCs. The sequence came from a human donor in good health (CMV status not recorded). Some clones in this sample may be carry-over from other donors' samples. CDR3 nucleotide sequence: TGTGCCAGCAGTTCTCCAGCCACTGAAGCTTTCTTT. Protein product: CASSSPATEAFF.